This T cell receptor beta chain was identified during a study of T cell responses to AZD1222 COVID-19 vaccine. Regarding the study as a whole: Among the donors, most were white British and more were female, and clonal diversity was possibly underestimated.

In this sample, this clone turned up a few times. Antigen unknown. Germline loops: CDR1 MNHEY, CDR2 SMNVEV (reference sequence). Trimming took off 6 bases at V and 7 bases at J, with 15 bases between the two ends. The length of the CDR3 is 13 residues. This table comes from immunoSEQ multiplex PCR, and its TCRdb copy is limited to in-frame clones, with some not included. The data show around 120,000 clones, 70% to 90% seen once. V gene TRBV27 combines with J gene TRBJ1-2; TRBD1 might be the D (5 bases). This material consisted of peripheral blood, taken on day 0 of AZD1222 vaccination. This sequence was found in an adult in good health. For the CDR3, the DNA is TGTGCCAGCAGGCCTACAGGTTTTCGTGGCTACACCTTC. Protein sequence: CASRPTGFRGYTF.